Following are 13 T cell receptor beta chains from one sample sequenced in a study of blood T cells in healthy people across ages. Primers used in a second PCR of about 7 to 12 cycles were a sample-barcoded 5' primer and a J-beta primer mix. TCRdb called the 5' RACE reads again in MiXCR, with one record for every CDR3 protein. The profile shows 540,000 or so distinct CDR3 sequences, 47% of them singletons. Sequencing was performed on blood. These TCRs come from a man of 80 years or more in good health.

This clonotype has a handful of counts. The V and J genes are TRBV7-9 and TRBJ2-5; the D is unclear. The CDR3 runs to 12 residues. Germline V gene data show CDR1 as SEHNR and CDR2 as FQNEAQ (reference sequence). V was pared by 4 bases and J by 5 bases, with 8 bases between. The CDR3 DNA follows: TGTGCCAGCAGCTCACATGGGGAGACCCAGTACTTC. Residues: CASSSHGETQYF.

CDR3 in DNA: TGTGCCAGCAGCCTGGGACTGAGCTCTGGGGCCAACGTCCTGACTTTC. Translated, it gives CASSLGLSSGANVLTF. The genes are TRBV11-1 and TRBJ2-6; the D gene is possibly TRBD2 (6 bases). This CDR3 contains 16 residues. V was pared by 5 bases and J by 0 bases, with 11 bases between. CDR1 and CDR2 from the germline V gene are SGHAT and FQDESV (reference sequence).

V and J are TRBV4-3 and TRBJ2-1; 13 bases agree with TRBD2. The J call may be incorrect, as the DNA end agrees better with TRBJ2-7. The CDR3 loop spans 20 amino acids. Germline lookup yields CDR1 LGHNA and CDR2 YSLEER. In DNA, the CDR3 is TGCGCCAGCAGCCAGGACGGGACTAGCGGGACCATCAGCTCCTACAATGAGCAGTACTTC. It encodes CASSQDGTSGTISSYNEQYF.

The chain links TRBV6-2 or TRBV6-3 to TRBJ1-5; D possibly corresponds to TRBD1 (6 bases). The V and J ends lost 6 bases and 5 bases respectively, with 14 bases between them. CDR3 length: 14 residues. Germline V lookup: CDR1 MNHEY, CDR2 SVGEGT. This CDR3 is CASRRGPGDQPQHF. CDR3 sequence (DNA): TGTGCCAGCAGGAGGGGACCAGGGGATCAGCCCCAGCATTTT.

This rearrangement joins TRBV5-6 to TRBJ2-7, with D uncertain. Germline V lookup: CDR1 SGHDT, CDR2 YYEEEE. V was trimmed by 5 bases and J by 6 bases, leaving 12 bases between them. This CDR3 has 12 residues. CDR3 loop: CASRSYTGEQYF. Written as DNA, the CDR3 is TGTGCCAGCAGGTCCTACACTGGCGAGCAGTACTTC.

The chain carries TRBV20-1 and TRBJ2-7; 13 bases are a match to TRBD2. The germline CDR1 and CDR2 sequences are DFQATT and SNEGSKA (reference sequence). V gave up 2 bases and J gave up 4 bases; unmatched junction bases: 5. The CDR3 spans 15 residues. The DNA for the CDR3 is TGCAGTGCTAGATCAGGACTAGCGGGAGCGTACGAGCAGTACTTC. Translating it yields CSARSGLAGAYEQYF.

Here the CDR3 DNA reads TGCAGTGCTCGGGCACTAGCGGAATACAATGAGCAGTTCTTC. It codes for CSARALAEYNEQFF. This chain uses TRBV20-1 with TRBJ2-1; TRBD2 agrees at 8 bases. V lost 5 bases and J lost 4; bases outside the gene matches: 7. Germline V gene lookup returns CDR1 DFQATT and CDR2 SNEGSKA (reference sequence). The CDR3 has 14 amino acids.

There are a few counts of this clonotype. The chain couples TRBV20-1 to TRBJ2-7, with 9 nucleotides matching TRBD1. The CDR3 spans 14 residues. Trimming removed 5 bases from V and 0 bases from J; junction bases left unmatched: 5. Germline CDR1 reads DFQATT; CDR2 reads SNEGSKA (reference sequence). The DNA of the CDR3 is TGCAGTGCTCTACGGGACAGGGACTCCTACGAGCAGTACTTC. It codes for CSALRDRDSYEQYF.

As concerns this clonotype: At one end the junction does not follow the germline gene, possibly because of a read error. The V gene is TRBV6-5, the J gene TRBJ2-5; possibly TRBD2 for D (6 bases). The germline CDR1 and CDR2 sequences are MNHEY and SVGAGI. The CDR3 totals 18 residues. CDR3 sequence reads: CANSYDRAPGSGQETQYF. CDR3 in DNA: TGTGCCAACAGTTACGATCGGGCCCCCGGGAGTGGCCAAGAGACCCAGTACTTC.

The CDR3 nucleotides read TGTGCCATCTCGCCCAGGGATAGGGAGACCCAGTACTTC. Residues: CAISPRDRETQYF. This chain uses TRBV10-3 with TRBJ2-5; weak D call: TRBD1 (5 bases). Germline assignment: CDR1 ENHRY and CDR2 SYGVKD. The germline V and J ends were trimmed by 8 bases and 5 bases, with 15 bases remaining between them. This CDR3 spans 13 amino acids.

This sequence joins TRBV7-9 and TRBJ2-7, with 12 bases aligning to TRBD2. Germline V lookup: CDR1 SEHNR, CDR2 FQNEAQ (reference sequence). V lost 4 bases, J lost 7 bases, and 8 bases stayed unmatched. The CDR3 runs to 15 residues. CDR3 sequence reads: CASSSPSGGAREQYF. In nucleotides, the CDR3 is TGTGCCAGCAGCTCACCTAGCGGGGGGGCGCGGGAGCAGTACTTC.

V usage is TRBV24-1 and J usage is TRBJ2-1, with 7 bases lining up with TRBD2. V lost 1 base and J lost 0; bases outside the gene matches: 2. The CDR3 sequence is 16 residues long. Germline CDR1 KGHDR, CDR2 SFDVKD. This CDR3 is CATSDLGGSSYNEQFF. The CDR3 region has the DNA TGTGCCACCAGTGATTTAGGCGGGAGCTCCTACAATGAGCAGTTCTTC.

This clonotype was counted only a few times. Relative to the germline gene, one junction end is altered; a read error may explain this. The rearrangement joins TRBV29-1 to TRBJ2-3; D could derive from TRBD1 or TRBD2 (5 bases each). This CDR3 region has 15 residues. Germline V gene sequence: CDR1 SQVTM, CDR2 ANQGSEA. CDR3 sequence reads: CSVLGPRFSTDTQYF. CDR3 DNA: TGCAGCGTTCTGGGACCTCGTTTTAGCACTGATACGCAGTATTTT.